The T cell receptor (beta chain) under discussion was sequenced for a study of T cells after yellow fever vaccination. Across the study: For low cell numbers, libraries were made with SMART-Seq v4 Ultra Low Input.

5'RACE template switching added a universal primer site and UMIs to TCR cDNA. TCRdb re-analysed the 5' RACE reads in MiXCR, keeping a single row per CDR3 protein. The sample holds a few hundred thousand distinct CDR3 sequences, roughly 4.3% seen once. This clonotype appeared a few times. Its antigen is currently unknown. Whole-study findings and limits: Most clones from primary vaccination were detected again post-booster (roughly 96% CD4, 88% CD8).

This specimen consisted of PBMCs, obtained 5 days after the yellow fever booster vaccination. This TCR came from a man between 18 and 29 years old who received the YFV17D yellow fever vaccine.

DNA of the CDR3: TGCGCCAGCAGTGACAGGGGGCTGACAGATACGCAGTATTTT. Translating it yields CASSDRGLTDTQYF. This sequence joins TRBV5-1 and TRBJ2-3; 10 bases agree with TRBD1. CDR3 length equals 14 residues. Germline lookup yields CDR1 SGHRS and CDR2 YFSETQ. Trimming cost V 5 bases and J 3 bases; bases outside gene matches: 3.